This T cell receptor (beta chain) comes out of a study of blood T cell repertoires in COVID-19. Turning to the study itself: T cells, B-cell-depleted T cells, or PBMCs provided the cDNA or gDNA that served as material.

The V gene's germline CDR1 is SNHLY and CDR2 FYNNEI. This CDR3 has 17 residues. With 6 bases removed from V and 8 bases from J, the gap between germline ends came to 25 bases. Under the authors' procedure: Scientists estimated how many nucleated cells there were by amplifying reference gene primers. Clones were sequenced by immunoSEQ multiplex PCR, and TCRdb holds only the in-frame ones, with some missing. The DNA gave D and trimming, while V, J and clone size come from that table. This table holds a few hundred thousand clones, around nine tenths found once. The TCR originated in a human donor in a cohort sampled during active COVID-19. The sample taken for sequencing was peripheral blood. The rearrangement links TRBV2 to TRBJ1-4; perhaps TRBD1 as D (5 bases). This CDR3 is CASSDPETPLGGEKLFF. The CDR3 DNA sequence: TGTGCCAGCAGCGACCCGGAAACCCCGCTCGGGGGGGAAAAACTGTTTTTT.